Below are 9 T cell receptor beta chains sequenced from a single sample in a study of glioma-infiltrating T cells. Using RNA template, CDR3s of TCR alpha and beta were amplified with iRepertoire arm-PCR. In TCRdb, the multiplex PCR reads were re-called with MiXCR into one record per CDR3 protein. The repertoire holds about 130,000 distinct CDR3 sequences, with roughly 24% as singletons. Sequencing used glioma tissue, nonneoplastic brain tissue, or PBMCs (not recorded which). Every receptor here comes from a human donor with low-grade glioma or glioblastoma, undergoing nonglioma brain surgery, or in good health (not recorded which).

This clonotype occurred a few times. V gene TRBV29-1 combines with J gene TRBJ2-5; D not certain. The length of the CDR3 is 12 residues. V was trimmed by 2 bases and J by 0 bases, leaving 4 bases between them. CDR1 SQVTM and CDR2 ANQGSEA come from the germline V gene. DNA of the CDR3: TGCAGCGTTGAAAGGTACCAAGAGACCCAGTACTTC. It yields the protein CSVERYQETQYF.

Only a few counts were recorded for this clonotype. The gene calls are TRBV12-3 or TRBV12-4 and TRBJ1-1, with a possible D match to TRBD1 (5 bases). V lost 3 bases, J lost 5 bases, and 16 bases lay in between. CDR3 length: 15 residues. CDR3 DNA: TGTGCCAGCAGTTTCGGGACGGCTGGAGTGACTGAAGCTTTCTTT. Its translation is CASSFGTAGVTEAFF.

The rearrangement joins TRBV19 to TRBJ2-3; D is unresolved. The CDR3 has 15 amino acids. Germline CDR1 and CDR2: LNHDA and SQIVND (reference sequence). V was trimmed by 0 bases and J by 0 bases, leaving 7 bases between them. CDR3 nucleotides: TGTGCCAGTAGTATAGATCTCATTAGCACAGATACGCAGTATTTT. Amino acids: CASSIDLISTDTQYF.

The rearrangement uses TRBV29-1 and TRBJ2-1; D possibly matches TRBD1 or TRBD2 (5 bases each). The ends were cut back, 6 bases at V and 3 bases at J, with 18 bases in the middle. Looked up from germline, CDR1 is SQVTM and CDR2 is ANQGSEA. This CDR3 comprises 15 residues. The CDR3 reads CSVGSGRAIYNEQFF. CDR3 in DNA: TGCAGCGTGGGATCGGGACGCGCGATCTACAATGAGCAGTTCTTC.

This clonotype came up many times. The chain has TRBV6-2 or TRBV6-3 and TRBJ2-7; a possible D gene is TRBD1 (6 bases). There are 14 residues in the CDR3. Germline V gene sequence: CDR1 MNHEY, CDR2 SVGEGT. V was clipped by 2 bases and J by 4 bases, with 12 bases between them. CDR3 coding DNA: TGTGCCAGCAGTTACCACAGGGCTGGGTACGAGCAGTACTTC. This encodes CASSYHRAGYEQYF.

To note about this clonotype: A junction boundary mismatches the germline segment, possibly from a read error. The chain couples TRBV18 to TRBJ2-7; TRBD2 matches at 8 bases. The CDR3 extends over 15 amino acids. CDR1 is KGHSH, CDR2 LQKENI, per germline. CDR3 amino acids: CASSPPSGSRVERYF. CDR3 sequence (DNA): TGTGCCAGCTCACCACCGAGCGGGAGTAGGGTCGAGCGGTACTTC. The whole variable domain, remainder taken from reference TRBV18 and TRBJ2-7, is NAGVMQNPRHLVRRRGQEARLRCSPMKGHSHVYWYRQLPEEGLKFMVYLQKENIIDESGMPKERFSAEFPKEGPSILRIQQVVRGDSAAYFCASSPPSGSRVERYFGPGTRLTVT.

Comments on this clonotype: A much bigger clone sits one base away, suggesting this may be a read error. This rearrangement joins TRBV4-1 to TRBJ2-7; a possible D gene is TRBD2 (6 bases). CDR1 and CDR2 (germline): MGHRA, YSYEKL. The length of the CDR3 is 14 residues. V dropped 0 bases and J dropped 3 bases, with 9 bases sitting between them. CDR3 sequence (DNA): TGCGCCAGCAGCCAAGACGGGGGAAACTACGAGCAGTACTTC. It yields the protein CASSQDGGNYEQYF.

In its sample, this clonotype was seen many times. The CDR3 coding sequence is TGTGCCTCTTCAAGGGGGCGTTGGGAGACCCAGTACTTC. This encodes CASSRGRWETQYF. V gene TRBV19 combines with J gene TRBJ2-5; 7 positions match TRBD1. The CDR3 has 13 amino acids. Germline trimming cut 11 bases from V and 5 bases from J; bases unmatched to any gene: 11. The V gene's germline CDR1 is LNHDA and CDR2 SQIVND (reference sequence).

This clonotype was counted at least ten times. The chain carries TRBV6-1 and TRBJ1-5, with TRBD1 identical over 8 bases. The germline V gene has CDR1 MNHNS and CDR2 SASEGT. CDR3 size: 15 residues. With V trimmed by 5 bases and J by 5 bases, 8 bases remained unmatched. In DNA form, the CDR3 reads TGTGCCAGCAGTTATCGGCAGGGGGCACATCAGCCCCAGCATTTT. This sequence encodes CASSYRQGAHQPQHF.